Here is one T cell receptor beta chain with its context. Its specificity is not known. The germline V gene has CDR1 LNHDA and CDR2 SQIVND (reference sequence). The CDR3 sequence is 16 residues long. Trimming took 4 bases from V and 6 from J; bases not matched to a gene: 8. This table comes from immunoSEQ multiplex PCR, and its TCRdb copy is limited to in-frame clones, with some not included. Among some 74,000 clones listed, 75% to 95% were seen once. This record comes from a study of OX40 agonist ivuxolimab in advanced cancers. Looking at the study overall: Dose-escalation cases comprised hepatocellular carcinoma, melanoma, renal cell or head and neck cancer. Three patients showed partial responses: one hepatocellular carcinoma and two cutaneous melanoma cases.

The study, taken as a whole, reports: Low levels of normalized T-cell clonal expansion also appeared in some nonresponders.

The chain recombines TRBV19 with TRBJ2-1; 11 nucleotides agree with TRBD2. Sequencing was performed on CD4+ or CD8+ T cells sorted from blood, taken in a trial of the OX40 agonist ivuxolimab. This sequence was found in an adult with an advanced solid tumor such as melanoma, head and neck, liver or kidney cancer. In DNA form, the CDR3 reads TGTGCCAGTAGTAGGCTAGCGGGAGGTCTGGTCAATGAGCAGTTCTTC. Translating gives CASSRLAGGLVNEQFF.